The clone carrying this TCR beta chain appeared a few times. What it binds is unknown. TCRdb analysed the 5' RACE reads with MiXCR anew, one entry per CDR3 protein. Of about 430,000 distinct CDR3 sequences listed, about 17% were seen once; the top ten hold over 15%. The germline V and J ends were trimmed by 6 bases and 4 bases, with 19 bases remaining between them. The germline gives CDR1 DFQATT, CDR2 SNEGSKA (reference sequence). This CDR3 has 16 amino acids. The sample comes from a study of T cells after yellow fever vaccination. General study points: Highly abundant clonotypes carried over from the bulk population could end up in FACS-sorted repertoires as contaminants.

Sequencing was performed on PBMCs, taken before the yellow fever booster vaccination. The sequence derives from a man aged 18 to 29 who received the YFV17D yellow fever vaccine. The chain couples TRBV20-1 to TRBJ1-6, with unresolved D. CDR3 sequence (DNA): TGCAGTGCCAACTCAGCCGTGAAGCTTTATAATTCACCCCTCCACTTT. Its protein product is CSANSAVKLYNSPLHF.